Shown below are 5 T cell receptor beta chains from a single sample sequenced in a study of T cell changes during pregnancy in multiple sclerosis. Generated by immunoSEQ multiplex PCR, the TCRdb table keeps only in-frame clones and is missing some. The sample consists of 30,000 to 40,000 clones, 92% of them appearing once. The input for sequencing was CD4+ T cells from peripheral blood mononuclear cells, taken in the third trimester of pregnancy. These receptor sequences come from a female donor with multiple sclerosis, enrolled in a pregnancy study.

The V call is TRBV7-2, the J call TRBJ2-7; 13 nucleotides align to TRBD2. Per germline, CDR1 SGHTA and CDR2 FQGNSA. The trim removed 5 bases at V and 4 bases at J, leaving 8 bases unmatched. The CDR3 is 16 residues long. The chain's CDR3 is CASSQQPGLAGYEQYF. CDR3 DNA: TGTGCCAGCAGCCAGCAACCGGGACTAGCGGGGTACGAGCAGTACTTC. Full variable domain (rest looked up from reference TRBV7-2 and TRBJ2-7): GAGVSQSPSNKVTEKGKDVELRCDPISGHTALYWYRQSLGQGLEFLIYFQGNSAPDKSGLPSDRFSAERTGGSVSTLTIQRTQQEDSAVYLCASSQQPGLAGYEQYFGPGTRLTVT.

V is TRBV11-3 and J is TRBJ2-1, with 16 positions matching TRBD2. Germline CDR1 is SGHNT and CDR2 is YENEEA. CDR3 length: 16 residues. V dropped 5 bases and J dropped 10; count of bases not matched to a gene: 8. CDR3 in amino acids: CASSERGLAGGNEQFF. The CDR3 region has the DNA TGTGCCAGCAGCGAAAGGGGACTAGCGGGAGGGAACGAGCAGTTCTTC.

This chain uses TRBV6-6 with TRBJ1-1, with 7 bases that match TRBD1. V was pared by 5 bases and J by 3 bases, with 6 bases of the junction left unmatched. Germline CDR1 reads MNHNY; CDR2 reads SVGAGI (reference sequence). This CDR3 is built from 14 residues. The CDR3 DNA is TGTGCCAGCAGTCTGACAGGGTCTTACACTGAAGCTTTCTTT. Translated: CASSLTGSYTEAFF.

The chain recombines TRBV6-4 with TRBJ2-2; D unresolved. Germline lookup yields CDR1 MRHNA and CDR2 SNTAGT. CDR3 length equals 15 residues. The V and J ends lost 2 bases and 1 base respectively, with 8 bases between them. The CDR3 nucleotides read TGTGCCAGCAGTGACGACCGACTGAACACCGGGGAGCTGTTTTTT. Translating it yields CASSDDRLNTGELFF.

Only a few counts were recorded for this clone. The CDR3 bases are TGCGCCAGCAGCTTGACGCCGGGACAGCAAGGTACTGAAGCTTTCTTT. As protein: CASSLTPGQQGTEAFF. V and J are TRBV5-1 and TRBJ1-1, with 7 bases that match TRBD1. The germline gives CDR1 SGHRS, CDR2 YFSETQ. This CDR3 is built from 16 residues. The V gene end was trimmed by 1 base and the J gene end by 5 bases; junction bases not matched to a gene: 11.